This T cell receptor beta chain was identified during a study of blood T cell repertoires in COVID-19. About the research overall: Material from acute and convalescent COVID-19 was sourced from the United States, Italy and Spain. Sample material is recorded as cDNA or gDNA derived from T cells, B-cell-depleted T cells, or PBMCs.

Germline V gene lookup returns CDR1 SGHNT and CDR2 YYREEE (reference sequence). This CDR3 is 18 amino acids long. Trimming cost V 4 bases and J 0 bases; bases outside gene matches: 14. Clones were sequenced by immunoSEQ multiplex PCR, and TCRdb holds only the in-frame ones, with some missing. The sample records under 200,000 clones, 85% to 95% being singletons. The sequence came from a middle-aged man with acute or convalescent COVID-19. Material for sequencing was peripheral blood. V usage is TRBV5-4 and J usage is TRBJ2-7; 9 nucleotides line up with TRBD2. CDR3 sequence (DNA): TGTGCCAGCAGCCCGGTCCCTTCCGGACTAGCGCTCTCCTACGAGCAGTACTTC. This sequence encodes CASSPVPSGLALSYEQYF.